Given below is one TCR beta chain in context. The participants were between about 18 and 90 years old and came from about two dozen US areas. Categorization into cohorts depended on clinical history that participants reported. Shortly before study entry, within 2 weeks, exposed participants had met a COVID-19 case. Here immunoSEQ multiplex PCR was the method, and the copy in TCRdb shows in-frame clones only, minus some. The table shows about 270,000 clones, with more than 85% occurring only once. The data originate from a study of blood T cell repertoires in COVID-19. Overall study context: Acute-phase and convalescent COVID-19 samples originated in the United States, Italy and Spain.

Sequenced material: PBMCs or T cells enriched from blood (not recorded which). The origin of this receptor is a man aged 35 to 55 who had been exposed to COVID-19.

Here the CDR3 reads CASSSTGYTEAFF. In DNA, the CDR3 is TGCGCCAGCAGCTCGACAGGGTACACTGAAGCTTTCTTT. The J gene is TRBJ1-1, the V gene TRBV5-1, with 7 bases lining up with TRBD1. Germline values: CDR1 SGHRS, CDR2 YFSETQ. The CDR3 runs 13 residues. V dropped 3 bases and J dropped 3; count of bases not matched to a gene: 2.